This entry lists 7 T cell receptor beta chains sequenced from one sample in a study of graft-versus-host responses after intestinal transplantation. Sequenced by immunoSEQ multiplex PCR; TCRdb stores in-frame clones only, minus some. The sample shows under 20,000 clones, 95% of them seen only once. The sequenced sample was PBMCs, obtained 23 days after intestinal transplant. The receptor source for this set is a human patient who received an intestinal transplant, so some T cells may come from the graft donor.

Comments on this clone: One end of the junction fails to match germline, which may point to a read error. Other nucleotide sequences from this sample produce the same CDR3. The V and J genes are TRBV29-1 and TRBJ2-2; maybe TRBD1 (6 bases). CDR1 and CDR2 (germline): SQVTM, ANQGSEA. This CDR3 comprises 13 residues. The CDR3: CSAQDSNTGELFF. For the CDR3, the DNA is TGCAGCGCTCAGGACAGTAACACTGGGGAGCTGTTTTTT.

The chain couples TRBV7-5 to TRBJ2-3; whether TRBD2, the table's D call, matches the DNA was not checked. TRBV7-5 is listed as a pseudogene. This CDR3 has 18 amino acids. CDR3 residues: CARSLHPLAGTAHHTQYF. The CDR3 DNA reads TGTGCCAGAAGCCTCCACCCACTAGCGGGGACTGCACATCATACGCAGTATTTT.

For this clone: The sample carries other DNA sequences with the same CDR3. V gene TRBV5-1 combines with J gene TRBJ2-2; 7 bases map to TRBD1. Germline CDR1 is SGHRS and CDR2 is YFSETQ. The CDR3 spans 17 residues. J lost 1 base, V lost 4 bases, and 10 bases had no gene match. CDR3 in amino acids: CASSKTSDRVNTGELFF. CDR3 sequence (DNA): TGCGCCAGCAGCAAAACATCAGACAGGGTGAACACCGGGGAGCTGTTTTTT.

The chain carries TRBV7-9 and TRBJ2-3; 7 bases are shared with TRBD1. The trim removed 5 bases at V and 1 base at J, leaving 3 bases unmatched. CDR1 and CDR2 (germline): SEHNR, FQNEAQ (reference sequence). The CDR3 is 14 amino acids. The CDR3 loop reads CASSLDRGTDTQYF. In nucleotides, the CDR3 is TGTGCCAGCAGCCTTGACAGGGGCACAGATACGCAGTATTTT.

This chain connects TRBV28 to TRBJ2-7; perhaps D is TRBD1 or TRBD2 (7 bases each). The germline gives CDR1 MDHEN, CDR2 SYDVKM. Trimming stripped 4 bases from V and 1 base from J, with 20 bases between. The CDR3 runs 17 residues. CDR3 region: CASSSKQTGRVSYEQYF. The CDR3 DNA follows: TGTGCCAGCAGTTCAAAGCAGACAGGGAGGGTTTCCTACGAGCAGTACTTC.

This clone showed up just once. The chain employs TRBV5-1 and TRBJ2-7; TRBD2 matches 7 bases. Germline V lookup: CDR1 SGHRS, CDR2 YFSETQ. After removal of 3 bases from V and 0 bases from J, the junction contained 6 bases not matched to a gene. The CDR3 has 15 residues. CDR3 protein: CASSWGLPSSYEQYF. DNA of the CDR3: TGCGCCAGCAGCTGGGGACTACCAAGCTCCTACGAGCAGTACTTC. The full variable domain, rest sourced from reference TRBV5-1 and TRBJ2-7, is KAGVTQTPRYLIKTRGQQVTLSCSPISGHRSVSWYQQTPGQGLQFLFEYFSETQRNKGNFPGRFSGRQFSNSRSEMNVSTLELGDSALYLCASSWGLPSSYEQYFGPGTRLTVT.

The genes are TRBV28 and TRBJ2-1; D is unclear. The CDR3 has 14 residues. Trimming left V 3 bases short and J 1 base short, with 7 bases between. Germline assignment: CDR1 MDHEN and CDR2 SYDVKM. CDR3 region: CASSFERSYNEQFF. The CDR3 DNA sequence: TGTGCCAGCAGTTTCGAAAGATCCTACAATGAGCAGTTCTTC. Full variable domain (rest looked up from reference TRBV28 and TRBJ2-1): DVKVTQSSRYLVKRTGEKVFLECVQDMDHENMFWYRQDPGLGLRLIYFSYDVKMKEKGDIPEGYSVSREKKERFSLILESASTNQTSMYLCASSFERSYNEQFFGPGTRLTVL.